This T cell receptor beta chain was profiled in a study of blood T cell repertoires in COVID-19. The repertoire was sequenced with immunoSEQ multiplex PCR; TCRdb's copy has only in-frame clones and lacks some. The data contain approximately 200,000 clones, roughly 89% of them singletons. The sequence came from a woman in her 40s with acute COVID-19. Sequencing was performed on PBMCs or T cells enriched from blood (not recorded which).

CDR3 coding DNA: TGTGCCAGTAGAGGACTAGCACTAGCCAAAAACATTCAGTACTTC. This codes for CASRGLALAKNIQYF. The rearrangement links TRBV2 to TRBJ2-4, with 8 nucleotides matching TRBD2. The CDR3 extends over 15 amino acids. Unmatched junction bases numbered 7, after V lost 9 bases and J lost 0 bases. Germline V gene sequence: CDR1 SNHLY, CDR2 FYNNEI. Combining the CDR3 with reference TRBV2 and TRBJ2-4 gives the whole variable domain EPEVTQTPSHQVTQMGQEVILRCVPISNHLYFYWYRQILGQKVEFLVSFYNNEISEKSEIFDDQFSVERPDGSNFTLKIRSTKLEDSAMYFCASRGLALAKNIQYFGAGTRLSVL.